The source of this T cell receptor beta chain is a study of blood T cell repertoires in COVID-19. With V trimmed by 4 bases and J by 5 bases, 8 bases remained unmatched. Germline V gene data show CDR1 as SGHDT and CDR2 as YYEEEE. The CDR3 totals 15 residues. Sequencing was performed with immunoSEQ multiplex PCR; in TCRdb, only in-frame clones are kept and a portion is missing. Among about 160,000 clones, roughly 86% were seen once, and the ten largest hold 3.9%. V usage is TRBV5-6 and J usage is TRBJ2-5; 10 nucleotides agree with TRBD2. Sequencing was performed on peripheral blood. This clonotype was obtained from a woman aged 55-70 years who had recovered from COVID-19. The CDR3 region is CASSPGAGGTETQYF. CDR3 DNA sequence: TGTGCCAGCAGCCCCGGAGCGGGGGGGACGGAGACCCAGTACTTC.